This TCR beta chain was captured in a study of T cell responses to AZD1222 COVID-19 vaccine. The overall study: It was second doses at about 4 or about 12 weeks that were pooled.

This clone was counted only a few times. Its target is unknown. General study points: Spike-specific TCR repertoires showed rising breadth and depth after two AZD1222 doses.

Data came from immunoSEQ multiplex PCR; TCRdb stores just in-frame clones and leaves some out. The table has approximately 110,000 clones, over 75% seen once. Trimming left V 1 base short and J 3 bases short, with 16 bases between. Per the germline V gene, CDR1 is LGHDT and CDR2 is YNNKEL (reference sequence). The CDR3 consists of 16 residues. Sequences were derived from peripheral blood, sampled on day 0 of AZD1222 vaccination. The rearrangement uses TRBV3-1 (or the pseudogene TRBV3-2) and TRBJ2-7; D possibly matches TRBD1 or TRBD2 (5 bases each). The sequence derives from an adult in good health. The CDR3 here is CASSQGFQGEIYEQYF. The CDR3 DNA reads as TGTGCCAGCAGCCAAGGGTTCCAGGGAGAAATCTACGAGCAGTACTTC.